What follows are 30 T cell receptor beta chains derived from one specimen sequenced in a study of post-analysis software for immune sequencing data. Study outcomes and limitations: In patients, about 5 TRBV segments were more frequent than in controls, with TRBV5-6, TRBV5-1 and TRBV20-1 among them.

Unique molecular identifiers were present in the TCR beta cDNA libraries. TCRdb called the PCR reads again in MiXCR, with one record for every CDR3 protein. Of 700,000 to 900,000 distinct CDR3 sequences listed, about half are singletons. Their antigen targets remain unknown. Sequencing used blood. The receptors derive from a girl aged 5 to 17 with multiple sclerosis.

Note on this clonotype: The junction shows a germline mismatch at one end, possibly a read error. The CDR3 protein is CAGSVGDSGRGYTF. CDR3 sequence (DNA): TGTGCCGGCAGCGTAGGCGACAGCGGGAGGGGCTACACCTTC. The chain carries TRBV9 and TRBJ1-2, with a possible D match to TRBD1 (5 bases). Germline values: CDR1 SGDLS, CDR2 YYNGEE. The CDR3 is 14 amino acids.

This clonotype was seen a handful of times. This rearrangement joins TRBV5-1 to TRBJ2-4; D perhaps matches TRBD1 (5 bases). The DNA end favors TRBJ2-7, so the J call may be wrong. The germline gives CDR1 SGHRS, CDR2 YFSETQ. This CDR3 region has 13 residues. CDR3 in amino acids: CASSVTVYSEQYF. The DNA of the CDR3 is TGCGCCAGCAGCGTGACAGTATATTCCGAGCAGTACTTC.

This clonotype has ten or more counts. The chain is built from TRBV27 and TRBJ2-5; the D is unclear. The CDR3 length is 13 residues. Germline loops: CDR1 MNHEY, CDR2 SMNVEV (reference sequence). Trimming left V 2 bases short and J 5 bases short, with 9 bases between. DNA of the CDR3: TGTGCCAGCAGTTTACAGCAGAGTGAGACCCAGTACTTC. This sequence encodes CASSLQQSETQYF.

This clonotype was counted a single time. The chain combines TRBV19 with TRBJ1-5, with 7 bases that match TRBD1. The ends lost 2 bases at V and 5 bases at J; junction bases unmatched: 3. From germline, CDR1 is LNHDA and CDR2 SQIVND (reference sequence). The CDR3 extends over 14 amino acids. The CDR3 DNA is TGTGCCAGTAGTATATCAGGGGGGGATCAGCCCCAGCATTTT. Translation gives CASSISGGDQPQHF.

The V and J genes are TRBV20-1 and TRBJ2-1; D remains unclear. The CDR3 spans 14 residues. V was clipped by 6 bases and J by 0 bases, with 12 bases between them. CDR1 is DFQATT, CDR2 SNEGSKA, per germline (reference sequence). CDR3 sequence: CSARTPSSYNEQFF. The CDR3 DNA follows: TGCAGTGCCCGAACCCCGAGCTCCTACAATGAGCAGTTCTTC.

This clonotype was observed a single time. The chain uses TRBV7-2 and TRBJ2-4, with D tentatively TRBD1 (6 bases). V was cut by 1 base and J by 1 base, with 11 bases left in between. The CDR3 length is 16 residues. Per the germline V gene, CDR1 is SGHTA and CDR2 is FQGNSA. Here the CDR3 DNA reads TGTGCCAGCAGCTTAGGGGGGCCGGGGGCCAAAAACATTCAGTACTTC. Protein sequence: CASSLGGPGAKNIQYF.

This chain connects TRBV7-9 to TRBJ2-1; D call uncertain. Germline CDR1 is SEHNR and CDR2 is FQNEAQ (reference sequence). V lost 5 bases, J lost 8 bases, and 10 bases lay in between. The CDR3 spans 12 residues. CDR3 amino acids: CASSAPLHEQFF. DNA of the CDR3: TGTGCCAGCAGCGCCCCCCTACATGAGCAGTTCTTC.

The chain carries TRBV24-1 and TRBJ2-6; 7 bases map to TRBD1. Germline V gene sequence: CDR1 KGHDR, CDR2 SFDVKD. After removal of 4 bases from V and 2 bases from J, the junction contained 4 bases not matched to a gene. There are 16 residues in the CDR3. As DNA, the CDR3 is TGTGCCACCAGTGACTGGACAGGACCTGGGGCCAACGTCCTGACTTTC. This gives the protein CATSDWTGPGANVLTF.

The rearrangement links TRBV6-5 to TRBJ1-2; TRBD1 matches 8 bases. The trim removed 4 bases at V and 8 bases at J, leaving 9 bases unmatched. The CDR3 is 14 residues long. Germline-derived CDR1 and CDR2 are MNHEY and SVGAGI. The CDR3 DNA sequence: TGTGCCAGCAGTTTCGGGACAGGCGTGGGGGGCTACACCTTC. Its protein product is CASSFGTGVGGYTF.

This clonotype came up a few times. The J gene is TRBJ2-7, the V gene TRBV20-1, with 9 bases matching TRBD2. V dropped 2 bases and J dropped 0; count of bases not matched to a gene: 14. Germline loops: CDR1 DFQATT, CDR2 SNEGSKA (reference sequence). The length of the CDR3 is 18 residues. CDR3 amino acids: CSARTSQLSSGASYEQYF. The CDR3 DNA follows: TGCAGTGCTAGAACCTCCCAGCTTTCTAGCGGGGCCTCCTACGAGCAGTACTTC.

The rearrangement joins TRBV6-1 to TRBJ2-1; 10 bases agree with TRBD2. Germline loops: CDR1 MNHNS, CDR2 SASEGT. The CDR3 is made up of 18 amino acids. J was trimmed by 8 bases and V by 9 bases; bases with no gene match: 22. The CDR3 region has the DNA TGTGCCAGTGGGCTGGGGGCTAGCGGGAGAAGTAGGGGCGATGAGCAGTTCTTC. Translating it yields CASGLGASGRSRGDEQFF.

This clonotype has only a few counts. V and J are TRBV5-1 and TRBJ2-5, with 7 bases identical to TRBD2. V was clipped by 3 bases and J by 3 bases; unmatched bases: 11. Per the germline V gene, CDR1 is SGHRS and CDR2 is YFSETQ. This CDR3 has 16 amino acids. The CDR3 DNA follows: TGCGCCAGCAGCTACATGGGGACGGGAGGAGAAGAGACCCAGTACTTC. This sequence encodes CASSYMGTGGEETQYF.

This chain uses TRBV12-3 or TRBV12-4 with TRBJ1-1; D uncertain. The CDR3 contains 12 residues. Trimming removed 5 bases from V and 1 base from J, with 5 bases in between. The CDR3, as DNA: TGTGCCAGCAGTGCCCGGAACACTGAAGCTTTCTTT. It translates to CASSARNTEAFF.

The J gene is TRBJ2-3, the V gene TRBV5-1, with TRBD2 as a possible D gene (5 bases). The V gene's germline CDR1 is SGHRS and CDR2 YFSETQ. V gave up 4 bases and J gave up 2 bases, with 14 bases separating them. This CDR3 is 15 amino acids long. This CDR3 is CASSLPGRITDTQYF. The CDR3 DNA reads TGCGCCAGCAGCCTACCGGGAAGGATCACAGATACGCAGTATTTT.

The chain links TRBV20-1 to TRBJ2-3; TRBD2 matches 8 bases. V trimming: 3 bases; J trimming: 4 bases; junction bases outside the gene matches: 6. Germline assignment: CDR1 DFQATT and CDR2 SNEGSKA (reference sequence). This CDR3 is 14 amino acids long. The CDR3, as DNA: TGCAGTGCTAGGGGGCAAGCGGGGGCAGATACGCAGTATTTT. This sequence encodes CSARGQAGADTQYF.

This clonotype has more than one count but fewer than ten. CDR3 sequence: CASSLFGTFSYNEQFF. The CDR3 DNA reads TGTGCCAGCAGCTTATTCGGCACTTTCTCCTACAATGAGCAGTTCTTC. V usage is TRBV7-8 and J usage is TRBJ2-1; D is undetermined. From germline, CDR1 is SGHVS and CDR2 FQNEAQ. V lost 2 bases, J lost 0 bases, and 11 bases lay in between. The CDR3 extends over 16 amino acids.

This clonotype was seen only a few times. V gene TRBV20-1 combines with J gene TRBJ2-1; no clear D gene. This CDR3 has 9 residues. CDR1 is DFQATT and CDR2 is SNEGSKA in the germline V gene (reference sequence). CDR3 in amino acids: CSAPGEQFF. The DNA for the CDR3 is TGCAGCGCGCCGGGTGAGCAGTTCTTC.

The chain has TRBV7-8 and TRBJ1-5; D remains ambiguous. Germline-derived CDR1 and CDR2 are SGHVS and FQNEAQ. The CDR3 consists of 14 residues. V dropped 4 bases and J dropped 6 bases, with 13 bases sitting between them. CDR3 in amino acids: CASSSVRAGQPQHF. CDR3 bases: TGTGCCAGCAGCTCCGTACGAGCGGGTCAGCCCCAGCATTTT.

About this clonotype itself: One end of the junction varies from germline; a read error may be responsible. V usage is TRBV7-8 and J usage is TRBJ2-5; D gene uncertain. The CDR3 runs 13 residues. Per germline, CDR1 SGHVS and CDR2 FQNEAQ. For the CDR3, the DNA is TGTGTCAGCAGCTTAGCCCTCCAAGAGACCCAGTACTTC. Encoded protein: CVSSLALQETQYF. The complete variable domain, with remaining parts taken from reference TRBV7-8 and TRBJ2-5, reads GAGVSQSPRYKVAKRGQDVALRCDPISGHVSLFWYQQALGQGPEFLTYFQNEAQLDKSGLPSDRFFAERPEGSVSTLKIQRTQQEDSAVYLCVSSLALQETQYFGPGTRLLVL.

This CDR3 reads CASVRGYNSYEQYF. CDR3 sequence (DNA): TGTGCCAGCGTCCGGGGCTATAACTCCTACGAGCAGTACTTC. V is TRBV27 and J is TRBJ2-7, with D perhaps TRBD1 or TRBD2 (5 bases each). Between the trimmed V and J ends, which lost 8 bases and 0 bases, there was a span of 14 bases. The CDR3 has 14 amino acids. CDR1 is MNHEY, CDR2 SMNVEV, per germline (reference sequence).

The chain is built from TRBV6-2 or TRBV6-3 and TRBJ2-5, with 7 bases matching TRBD1. Losses at the gene ends were 7 bases for V and 2 bases for J; bases not matched to a gene: 13. The CDR3 consists of 16 residues. CDR1 MNHEY and CDR2 SVGEGT come from the germline V gene. The CDR3, as DNA: TGTGCCAGCACCAGCCCGGGGACAGAGAGACAAGAGACCCAGTACTTC. It specifies CASTSPGTERQETQYF.

The V call is TRBV9, the J call TRBJ2-3, with D hard to call. CDR3 size: 15 residues. Germline CDR1 is SGDLS and CDR2 is YYNGEE. Trimming took off 0 bases at V and 3 bases at J, with 11 bases between the two ends. For the CDR3, the DNA is TGTGCCAGCAGCGTAGGGGTTGCGGAGACAGATACGCAGTATTTT. It is translated as CASSVGVAETDTQYF.

This clonotype appeared a few times. CDR3 sequence reads: CASPWVRTGTSNEGYYGYTF. Written as DNA, the CDR3 is TGTGCCAGCCCTTGGGTCCGGACCGGGACATCCAATGAAGGATACTATGGCTACACCTTC. The V gene is TRBV7-2, the J gene TRBJ1-2; a weak D match, TRBD1 (6 bases). This CDR3 spans 20 amino acids. With 8 bases removed from V and 3 bases from J, the gap between germline ends came to 34 bases. CDR1 and CDR2 (germline): SGHTA, FQGNSA.

The chain joins TRBV12-3 or TRBV12-4 to TRBJ1-5; D is uncertain. The CDR3 contains 15 residues. Trimming pared 7 bases from V and 5 bases from J, leaving 18 bases between. CDR3 coding DNA: TGTGCCAGCATCCTTGGTCCGGGTAGGGATCAGCCCCAGCATTTT. Encoded protein: CASILGPGRDQPQHF.

The genes are TRBV7-9 and TRBJ2-5, with D maybe TRBD2 (6 bases). Germline CDR1 SEHNR, CDR2 FQNEAQ (reference sequence). The CDR3 loop spans 15 amino acids. V lost 4 bases and J 0 bases, leaving 12 bases between the germline ends. In DNA form, the CDR3 reads TGTGCCAGCAGCTCCACTGGGGACTACCAAGAGACCCAGTACTTC. Its translation is CASSSTGDYQETQYF.

The CDR3 nucleotides read TGCAGTGCGCATTGGGACAGTTCCTACGAGCAGTACTTC. This gives the protein CSAHWDSSYEQYF. The rearrangement links TRBV20-1 to TRBJ2-7; TRBD1 matches 7 bases. V gave up 6 bases and J gave up 1 base; unmatched junction bases: 6. Germline V gene data show CDR1 as DFQATT and CDR2 as SNEGSKA (reference sequence). This CDR3 comprises 13 residues.

The chain combines TRBV4-3 with TRBJ2-7; a possible D gene is TRBD1 (5 bases). The CDR3 has 13 residues. Germline V gives CDR1 LGHNA, CDR2 YSLEER. Trimming took 3 bases from V and 7 from J, leaving 13 bases between them. The CDR3 here is CASSQQTDNEQYF. The CDR3 bases are TGCGCCAGCAGCCAGCAGACAGACAATGAGCAGTACTTC.

The genes are TRBV7-2 and TRBJ1-4; D unresolved. Germline V gives CDR1 SGHTA, CDR2 FQGNSA. This CDR3 comprises 16 residues. The V gene lost 7 bases and the J gene lost 0 bases, with 15 bases spanning the gap. In DNA form, the CDR3 reads TGTGCCAGCAAACGTCTCTCAGCTACAACTAATGAAAAACTGTTTTTT. Amino acid sequence: CASKRLSATTNEKLFF. The variable domain in full, completed from reference TRBV7-2 and TRBJ1-4, reads GAGVSQSPSNKVTEKGKDVELRCDPISGHTALYWYRQSLGQGLEFLIYFQGNSAPDKSGLPSDRFSAERTGGSVSTLTIQRTQQEDSAVYLCASKRLSATTNEKLFFGSGTQLSVL.

In this sample, this clonotype turned up a few times. This chain connects TRBV6-6 to TRBJ1-1, with D unresolved. Per germline, CDR1 MNHNY and CDR2 SVGAGI (reference sequence). With 2 bases removed from V and 3 bases from J, the gap between germline ends came to 16 bases. This CDR3 has 16 residues. CDR3 nucleotides: TGTGCCAGCAGTTACGGTACCCTTGTTATGGACACTGAAGCTTTCTTT. This encodes CASSYGTLVMDTEAFF.

The V call is TRBV6-1, the J call TRBJ2-3; D not certain. The germline gives CDR1 MNHNS, CDR2 SASEGT. The V and J ends lost 0 bases and 0 bases respectively, with 4 bases between them. The CDR3 loop spans 14 amino acids. The CDR3 sequence: CASSEAGSTDTQYF. CDR3 nucleotides: TGTGCCAGCAGTGAAGCGGGGAGCACAGATACGCAGTATTTT.